The source of this TCR beta chain is a study of human thymus T cells. As to this clone: Its cognate antigen is unknown.

This table comes from immunoSEQ multiplex PCR, and its TCRdb copy is limited to in-frame clones, with some not included. Of fewer than 85,000 clones in the sample, around 95% are singletons; the top ten hold 0.03% to 0.035%. Resected material from corrective heart surgery provided the thymus tissue analysed. All donors were healthy Finnish infants who were undergoing corrective surgery to treat congenital heart defects. General study points: Related studies noted strongly shared thymic repertoires across unrelated people. Within thymic and blood repertoires, V and J gene usage appeared to be biased.

CDR3 length: 17 residues. Germline assignment: CDR1 MGHRA and CDR2 YSYEKL. V dropped 0 bases and J dropped 9; count of bases not matched to a gene: 10. The TCR originated in a girl under three years old with a congenital heart defect but otherwise immunologically healthy. Sequencing was done on a sample of thymus tissue. This chain connects TRBV4-1 to TRBJ2-1; 11 bases align to TRBD2. The chain's CDR3 is CASSQDCLAGGGSEQFF. The CDR3 DNA reads as TGCGCCAGCAGCCAAGATTGTCTAGCGGGAGGAGGCAGTGAGCAGTTCTTC.